This T cell receptor beta chain was profiled in a study of shared clonotypes between healthy human individuals. Across the whole study: Each donor's CD4 naive and CD4 memory cells filled three plates apiece, CD8 naive two, and CD8 memory one.

At deep level, the assay was performed. Original data processing: Without quality scores, immunoSEQ junctional reads could not be filtered like full-length reads. Sequencing used immunoSEQ multiplex PCR; TCRdb keeps in-frame clones, though not all of them. That table supplies the V and J calls and clone size; D and trimming were determined from the DNA. The table has approximately 940,000 clones, 76% seen once; the top ten hold about 1.5%. CDR3 length: 13 amino acids. Germline loops: CDR1 LNHNV, CDR2 YYDKDF (reference sequence). Between the trimmed V and J ends, which lost 3 bases and 4 bases, there was a span of 10 bases. CD4+ cells yielded CD45RA+ naive and CD45RA-negative memory subsets.

This sequence was found in a young man in good health. Sample: memory CD4+ T cells sorted from blood. Subset of the sample: CD45RA-negative fraction. This sequence joins TRBV15 and TRBJ2-7, with a weak D call TRBD1 (6 bases). In DNA, the CDR3 is TGTGCCACCAGCAGGCCAGGGGCTTACGAGCAGTACTTC. It is translated as CATSRPGAYEQYF.